There are many counts of the clone carrying this TCR beta chain. The antigen is unknown. Read data end 3 residues before the CDR3 end; the end is taken from the germline J gene. The germline V gene encodes CDR1 GTSNPN and CDR2 SVGIG (reference sequence). The CDR3 consists of 15 residues. V was clipped by 4 bases and J by 6 bases; unmatched bases: 10. This sample was included in a study of T cell clonality in common variable immunodeficiency. The study, taken as a whole, reports: CVID patient heterogeneity limited repertoire-clinical complication correlations.

Method: immunoSEQ multiplex PCR; TCRdb's copy keeps in-frame clones and lacks some. The specimen has approximately 52,000 clones, none found just once. The source is a person between 18 and 70 years old in good health. The specimen sequenced was peripheral blood mononuclear cells. The rearrangement links TRBV30 to TRBJ2-3; 10 bases are shared with TRBD2. The CDR3 reads CAWTGTSVLSDTQYF. CDR3 DNA, as far as it was read: TGTGCCTGGACCGGGACTAGCGTTTTGAGCGATACG.